This entry is about one T cell receptor (beta chain). Its antigen remains unknown. The entry originates in a study of CD8+ T cells in alopecia areata. Stated treatment: oral pan-JAK inhibitor, 5-10 mg twice daily. Deletions cut 4 bases from V and 3 bases from J, with 9 bases between. Germline V gene data show CDR1 as SGHDT and CDR2 as YYEEEE. The CDR3 is 13 residues long. Study-wide points: Affected scalp, especially in alopecia totalis/universalis, had a higher clonality than normal scalp did. Scalp sequencing captures resident alphabeta T cells of normal skin too.

Extraction of RNA preceded its reverse transcription into cDNA, which served as the sequencing template. Profiled with immunoSEQ multiplex PCR; TCRdb holds only in-frame clones, not every one. The table lists approximately 210,000 clones, more than 55% of them singletons. The sample here was CD4+ T cells sorted from blood, taken around week 50, from a patient treated with tofacitinib. The chain uses TRBV5-6 and TRBJ2-3, with unresolved D. The receptor's source is a human donor with alopecia areata. CDR3 sequence reads: CASSPLSTDTQYF. DNA for the CDR3: TGTGCCAGCAGCCCACTCTCTACAGATACGCAGTATTTT.